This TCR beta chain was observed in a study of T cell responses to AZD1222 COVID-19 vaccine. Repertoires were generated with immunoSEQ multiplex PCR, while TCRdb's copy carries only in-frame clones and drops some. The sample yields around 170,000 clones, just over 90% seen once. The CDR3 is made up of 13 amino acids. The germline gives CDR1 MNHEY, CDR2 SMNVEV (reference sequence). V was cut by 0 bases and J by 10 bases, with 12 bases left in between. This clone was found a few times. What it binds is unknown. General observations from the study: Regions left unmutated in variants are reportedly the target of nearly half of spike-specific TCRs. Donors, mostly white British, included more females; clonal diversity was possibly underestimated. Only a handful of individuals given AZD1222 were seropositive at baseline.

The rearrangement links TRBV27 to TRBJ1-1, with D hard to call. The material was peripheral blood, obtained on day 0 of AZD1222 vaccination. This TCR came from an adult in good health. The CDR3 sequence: CASSLSMTGGAFF. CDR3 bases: TGTGCCAGCAGTTTATCGATGACGGGAGGAGCTTTCTTT.